This T cell receptor beta chain was recovered during a study of cytotoxic CD8 clonotypes in ibrutinib-treated CLL (dated by TCRdb to the early 2020s). Notes on the research overall: The cohort included about 15 treatment-naive and 11 to 12 relapsed/refractory patients; approximately 17 were IGHV unmutated. Responses were partial in around 25 patients and complete in 2; after median approximately 69 months follow-up, some 15 stayed in remission and roughly twelve progressed. Response samples were taken after a median of 12 months on treatment, ranging from roughly 6 to 36 months. An average of around 260,000 productive templates and some 100,000 productive rearrangements was obtained per sample. Longitudinal samples were available for 26 of the 86 trial participants. Cryopreserved peripheral blood mononuclear cells were obtained prior to treatment, at the time of response, and at either disease progression or sustained remission. Every sample from remission and from progressive disease was obtained while the patients were still on ibrutinib. Broader findings and caveats from the paper: Sustained-remission and progressing patients did not have matched sampling times, and lymph node repertoires were not examined. At baseline, clonality was higher than in age-matched healthy donors and showed a strong correlation with circulating CD8+ T-cell counts. An increase in clonality was observed at ibrutinib response, with clonality remaining stable during sustained remission and falling back toward baseline at progression. Public clonotypes were rare and either shrank or stayed stable during treatment, and the rise in clonality at ibrutinib response reflected expansion of private clonotypes.

What this sample's time point label stands for: progressive disease on ibrutinib. For TCR beta library preparation, roughly 2 micrograms of genomic DNA was extracted from cryopreserved PBMCs. Longitudinal blood samples from CLL patients on ibrutinib monotherapy were analyzed using high-throughput TCR beta sequencing. The patients were enrolled in a single-center, open-label phase 2 trial of ibrutinib monotherapy. In regard to this clone: This receptor's antigen is unknown. No base quality information exists; no much larger clone differs at one position.

Via the germline V gene (reference sequence), CDR1 is SSHAT and CDR2 FNYEAQ. Its CDR3 holds 16 amino acids, cysteine through phenylalanine. Only the CDR3 DNA is retained, 48 bases long and in frame from the first base. Each clonotype received, on average, approximately 9.9x coverage in deep resolution sequencing performed on a MiSeq, where the target depth lay between 1 in 1 million and 1 in 200,000 T cells. TCR beta libraries were generated with the immunoSEQ hsTCRB Kit. The original methods were these. ImmunoSEQ Data Assistant and ImmunoSEQ Analyzer were used for data analysis, and V, D and J genes were assigned according to IMGT definitions. Clonality was computed as one minus normalized Shannon entropy of productive rearrangement frequencies, ranging from 0 to 1. Public clonotype analysis was restricted to overrepresented clonotypes comprising at least 0.05% of each patient's repertoire. Approximately 13 age-matched healthy donor repertoires from immuneACCESS served as clonality controls. In TCRdb, the immuneACCESS table is reduced to in-frame sequences with V and J assigned. These tables do not hold every clone; where another copy was compared, an unresolved V gene accounts for under half, and the others remain unexplained. Clone size and the V and J calls come from that table; the DNA yielded D and trimming. The sample table contains around 160,000 clones; only one count was recorded for 70% to 90% of them. The top ten constitute 3% to 3.5% of the sample.

The rearrangement joined TRBV7-7 to TRBJ2-5; no D gene can be assigned with confidence. The DNA end is more similar to TRBJ2-7, so the J call may be wrong. This specimen was PBMCs, taken at disease progression, from a patient treated with ibrutinib. This clonotype was obtained from a human donor with chronic lymphocytic leukemia. The CDR3 reads CASSRQNWCVTYEQYF. DNA sequence: TGTGCCAGCAGCCGCCAAAATTGGTGCGTAACCTACGAGCAGTACTTC.